The 9 T cell receptor beta chains reported below all come from one sample, sequenced in a study of CD8 T cells in Susac syndrome (dated by TCRdb to about 2019). Libraries were constructed by the immunoSEQ multiplex PCR assay. RNA was extracted using the RNeasy kit, and roughly 0.45 to 1 ug of the RNA was reverse transcribed with random hexamers. TCRdb redid the processing of the public reads, applying fastp at Q25 and MiXCR, and retained in-frame beta chains. Every entry covers one CDR3 protein and lists the most common genes and DNA from its rows. The sample has 150,000 to 160,000 distinct CDR3 sequences on record, over 95% of them singletons. The ten most abundant clones make up about 0.15% of the sample. Sequenced material: CD8+ T cells from PBMCs. These receptors all come from a human donor with multiple sclerosis.

The rearrangement uses TRBV29-1 and TRBJ2-1; TRBD1 might be the D (6 bases). This CDR3 contains 16 residues. Germline V gene data show CDR1 as SQVTM and CDR2 as ANQGSEA. V lost 0 bases, J lost 4 bases, and 16 bases lay in between. CDR3 sequence (DNA): TGCAGCGTTGAAGACCTAGGACAGAGGGCGTACAATGAGCAGTTCTTC. It codes for CSVEDLGQRAYNEQFF.

The chain employs TRBV7-8 and TRBJ2-7; possibly TRBD1 or TRBD2 for D (5 bases each). Germline V gives CDR1 SGHVS, CDR2 FQNEAQ. The CDR3 loop spans 14 amino acids. Trimming removed 5 bases from V and 5 bases from J, with 16 bases in between. The CDR3 protein is CASSVRRVGDEQYF. The CDR3 nucleotides are TGTGCCAGCAGCGTACGGCGGGTAGGGGACGAGCAGTACTTC.

The rearrangement links TRBV10-2 to TRBJ2-7, with 8 bases fitting TRBD2. Germline-derived CDR1 and CDR2 are WSHSY and SAAADI. The CDR3 covers 13 residues. After removal of 7 bases from V and 6 bases from J, the junction contained 8 bases not matched to a gene. CDR3 nucleotides: TGCGCCAGCAATAGCGGGGCCCCGCTCGAGCAGTACTTC. Protein product: CASNSGAPLEQYF.

V and J are TRBV9 and TRBJ1-6, with a tentative D call TRBD1 (5 bases). Germline loops: CDR1 SGDLS, CDR2 YYNGEE. V was shortened by 0 bases and J by 5 bases, with 9 bases between the two germline ends. CDR3 length: 15 residues. In DNA, the CDR3 is TGTGCCAGCAGCGTAGAGGGACGGGATAATTCACCCCTCCACTTT. The encoded protein is CASSVEGRDNSPLHF. Looking up the rest from reference TRBV9 and TRBJ1-6 gives the full variable domain: DSGVTQTPKHLITATGQRVTLRCSPRSGDLSVYWYQQSLDQGLQFLIQYYNGEERAKGNILERFSAQQFPDLHSELNLSSLELGDSALYFCASSVEGRDNSPLHFGNGTRLTVT.

The CDR3 DNA sequence: TGTGCCATCAGGCCCCCGGCAGGGGAAAGGCATGGCTACACCTTC. It specifies CAIRPPAGERHGYTF. This chain joins TRBV10-3 and TRBJ1-2; D is perhaps TRBD1 (6 bases). V lost 6 bases and J lost 6, with 20 bases in between. Germline CDR1 is ENHRY and CDR2 is SYGVKD. The CDR3 covers 15 residues.

The chain couples TRBV27 to TRBJ1-5, with a tentative D call TRBD1 (6 bases). The CDR3 has 15 amino acids. Between the trimmed V and J ends, which lost 2 bases and 5 bases, there was a span of 13 bases. Germline-derived CDR1 and CDR2 are MNHEY and SMNVEV (reference sequence). The CDR3 DNA follows: TGTGCCAGCAGTTTAGGTCAGGGGTTCGATCAGCCCCAGCATTTT. Translating it yields CASSLGQGFDQPQHF.

The gene calls are TRBV11-2 and TRBJ2-3; unclear D gene. This CDR3 has 13 amino acids. Germline values: CDR1 SGHAT, CDR2 FQNNGV. With 1 base removed from V and 6 bases from J, the gap between germline ends came to 8 bases. CDR3 coding DNA: TGTGCCAGCAGCTTAGGACGAGAGGATACGCAGTATTTT. Amino acid sequence: CASSLGREDTQYF.

The V call is TRBV5-4, the J call TRBJ1-2, with D perhaps TRBD1 (5 bases). Between the trimmed V and J ends, which lost 3 bases and 9 bases, there was a span of 18 bases. CDR1 SGHNT and CDR2 YYREEE come from the germline V gene (reference sequence). The CDR3 runs 14 residues. The CDR3 sequence is CASSSGTDPGSYTF. The CDR3 DNA follows: TGTGCCAGCAGCTCCGGGACGGACCCGGGAAGCTACACCTTC.

Here the CDR3 reads CSAGSGGANTGELFF. CDR3 DNA sequence: TGCAGTGCTGGAAGCGGGGGGGCGAACACCGGGGAGCTGTTTTTT. V and J are TRBV20-1 and TRBJ2-2; 10 nucleotides agree with TRBD2. This CDR3 comprises 15 residues. Losses at the gene ends were 5 bases for V and 0 bases for J; bases not matched to a gene: 3. CDR1 and CDR2 (germline): DFQATT, SNEGSKA (reference sequence).